A single T cell receptor beta chain is shown here with its context. Its antigen has not been determined. Qualities for individual bases were not recorded, and no much larger clone is one base off. In total, 600 or so healthy bone marrow donors made up the cohort. At the time of sampling, every cohort member was nominally healthy, though immune exposures that went unrecorded were likely present. The donor tested CMV seropositive and was one of the 289 seropositive cohort members. Each donor provided a peripheral blood sample, and peripheral blood mononuclear cells were used for TCR beta sequencing. Genomic DNA was extracted from the blood cell samples with the Qiagen DNeasy Blood Extraction Kit. Library creation used the immunoSEQ multiplex PCR assay. For the multiplex PCR, a mixture combining 60 forward primers for TCR Vbeta segments and 13 reverse primers for TCR Jbeta segments was used. The CDR3 region of rearranged TCR beta genes was amplified from genomic DNA with a multiplex PCR assay. The amplified TCR beta libraries were sequenced on the Illumina HiSeq System as 87-base-pair reads. The authors' pipeline ran thus. In a later analysis, around 80 million unique TCR beta chains were counted across the 650 to 700 repertoires, and roughly 10 million of these chains were shared by at least two donors. Raw reads were error-corrected and collapsed into unique sequences with a nearest-neighbor algorithm that merged closely related sequences to remove PCR and sequencing errors. V, D and J gene segments were assigned by aligning CDR3 sequences to IMGT reference sequences. For a sequence to be retained, at least a six-nucleotide match to both a V gene segment and a J gene segment was required. A rearrangement was called productive if the CDR3 had no stop codons and remained in frame with V and J, and every other rearrangement was called non-productive. Following IMGT convention, CDR3 was defined as the stretch from the second conserved V-encoded cysteine up to the conserved J-encoded phenylalanine. The earlier analysis of about 590 of the donors excluded sequences that lacked an unambiguous match to a single V gene segment. An earlier analysis of over 450 of the donors classified V segments as functional when productive rearrangements were above 56.7% and as segregating when the standard deviation between donors was above 5%. To diagnose cytomegalovirus status from the catalog of TCR beta chain sequences, a statistical classification framework was built. V and J gene assignment, in a later analysis, came from comparing TCR nucleotide sequences with IMGT/GENE-DB human TR gene sequences. The TCRdist pipeline was used in a later analysis to assign CDR3 sequences and most-parsimonious VDJ recombination scenarios. In a later analysis, each TCR beta chain was defined by its CDR3 amino acid sequence together with its V-gene family, and reads without a unique V-gene family were excluded. As a way to deal with suspected cross-contamination and a sequencing artifact, a later analysis dropped under 600 nucleotide sequences that were highly shared and had low generation probability. A later analysis calculated a clonal expansion index for each public chain from normalized within-repertoire ranks of inferred template counts. Generation probabilities in a later analysis came from a VDJ recombination model fitted to out-of-frame rearrangements, and those results were checked against IGoR. Hypergeometric tests were used in a later analysis to score TCR-TCR, TCR-HLA and TCR-CMV co-occurrence, with a repertoire-size bias correction applied to the TCR pairs. To estimate false discovery rates, a later analysis permuted the HLA or CMV assignments 20 times. In a later analysis, co-occurring TCRs were grouped using DBSCAN, with TCRdist sequence similarity added in when clustering inside HLA-allele-positive subsets. Repertoires with fewer than 30,000 or more than 120,000 public chains were left out of co-occurrence clustering, as were about five repertoires with anomalous nucleotide sharing. Drawn from immuneACCESS, this table holds only the in-frame rearrangements with V and J called that TCRdb kept. Clones are partly lost; checked studies trace under half to an unresolved V gene and leave the rest unexplained. The V and J calls and clone size are taken from that table; D and trimming were inferred from the DNA. The sample includes under 200,000 clones, with roughly 82% observed a single time. The top ten clonotypes cover about 3% of the sample.

These data are taken from a study of cytomegalovirus exposure and HLA in healthy donors (TCRdb year 2017). Study-level background: An earlier analysis of several hundred of the donors reported about 290 Gb of sequence data and some 100 million unique TCR beta sequences from 150 million to 200 million T cells. An early release covering some 640 HLA-typed donors comprised approximately 300 gigabases of sequencing data and around 80 million unique TCR sequences. Of the roughly 400 genotyped donors, 65% to 90% were placed in the genetic ancestry cluster associated with self-reported Caucasian donors. The study aimed to test whether signatures of past pathogen exposure could be identified by cataloging public T cell receptors. Using immunosequencing, the study profiled T cell repertoires from 666 subjects and related those repertoires to cytomegalovirus serostatus. In addition to the first cohort of 666 subjects, a separate validation cohort of some 120 different subjects was used. High-throughput TCR immunosequencing, statistical association of individual TCRs with disease status, and machine learning were combined to predict cytomegalovirus infection status. A later analysis re-analyzed previously published TCR beta repertoires from 550 to 700 donors and added high-resolution HLA genotyping to study TCR occurrence patterns. The later analysis used no new phenotypic data to find candidate immune exposures, relying instead on TCR beta sequences and their occurrence across donors. An earlier analysis of around 580 of the donors used high-throughput TCR beta sequencing to judge whether each TCR beta V gene segment behaved as functional or pseudogenic. Alongside the repertoire data, information on donor age, sex, ethnicity and CMV serostatus was compiled. A later genetic analysis took genome-wide SNP genotypes for about 55% of the 666 donors and used that subset as a discovery cohort. Every discovery cohort repertoire had been produced on one sequencing platform. HLA typing covered class I and class II loci at four-digit resolution. The number of donors typed differed by locus, with about 629-630 for A, B, C, DRB1 and DQB1, over 500 for DQA1, 600 to 610 for DPA1, and over 400 for DPB1. A handful of DR-DQ haplotypes were handled as single units for association and clustering because linkage in the cohort was strong. Among 300 to 450 genotyped donors of the cohort, an average of approximately 250,000 unique TCR beta nucleotide sequences were sequenced per donor, around 20% of them non-productive. Overall study outcomes, separate from this receptor: In a later genetic analysis, fewer N-insertions in productive TCRs were reported among donors in an Asian-associated ancestry cluster than the 666-donor mean. A further reported finding was that TCR beta sequences accurately predicted the HLA-A and HLA-B alleles for most subjects in the first cohort. An earlier analysis of approximately 500 of the donors showed that most TCR beta V segments appeared in productive rearrangements either about 90% or about 30% of the time, which broadly matched IMGT annotations. Sequencing depth was assumed to be roughly uniform across donors in the presence/absence analyses, though that assumption may not hold. About 17 rarely observed V segments, including chromosome 9 orphons, were excluded from the earlier analysis of several hundred of the donors because counts were too low. In a later analysis, the rate of TCR association differed among HLA loci, with DRB1 alleles having the most associated TCRs and HLA-C alleles having the fewest. Some IMGT-functional V segments, including TRBV6-2 and TRBV6-3, could not be distinguished by the 87-base-pair reads and were therefore excluded. CMV serostatus was the only immune exposure information available for the cohort. In the study, 150 to 200 TCR beta chains were listed as associated with cytomegalovirus. An association between a missense DCLRE1C variant and V-gene and J-gene trimming of TCR beta chains was found in a later genetic analysis and replicated in an independent cohort. In a later analysis, some 18,000 TCR beta sequences were associated with specific HLA alleles at a false discovery rate of 0.05. This cohort had only TCR beta chains sequenced, and the lack of alpha or paired-chain data limited which features could be detected. According to the authors, the approach could potentially be generalized to other disease states and immunological phenotypes. Linkage disequilibrium might explain the correlated functional status among segregating V segments, but an unknown experimental factor could not be ruled out. In vitro tests confirmed that a few of the cytomegalovirus-associated TCR beta chains recognize cytomegalovirus antigens. Strong co-occurrence of HLA alleles, especially DR and DQ, made assigning TCR associations to individual alleles difficult. Because HLA typing was missing for some donors at each locus, association tests included only the typed subset. A later analysis reported that several top co-occurrence clusters appeared linked to parvovirus B19, influenza, CMV and Epstein-Barr virus. A group of highly shared sequence variants was considered likely to be a technical artifact of the sequencing pipeline. While some public TCRs were present in many individuals, most TCR sequences turned up only very rarely across donors. Compared with equally common non-associated chains, HLA-associated TCR beta chains in a later analysis were more clonally expanded and had lower generation probabilities. The classifier was reported to diagnose cytomegalovirus status with high specificity and sensitivity in both the original and validation cohorts. In a later analysis, most CMV-associated TCR beta chains were found to appear HLA-restricted, with HLA associations seemingly driven largely by CMV exposure.

From the cysteine up to the phenylalanine, the CDR3 has a length of 16 residues. Kept here is only the CDR3 DNA, which spans 48 bases and is read in frame from base 1. The germline V gene (reference sequence) gives CDR1 as GTSNPN and CDR2 as SVGIG. The trim is 0 bases for V and 2 bases for J, with a gap of 14 bases between the germline ends. This chain is built from TRBV30 and TRBJ1-3, and the D gene may be TRBD1, 5 bases matching. The sequence was collected from a woman aged 45-65 years in good health and CMV-seropositive. The specimen was PBMCs. The bases read TGTGCCTGGAGTGTAGCGGCAGGGAGGGCTGGAAACACCATATATTTT. Its translation is CAWSVAAGRAGNTIYF.